This record concerns one T cell receptor beta chain sequence. Produced via immunoSEQ multiplex PCR; TCRdb's table is partial and in-frame only. This table has roughly 63,000 clones, less than 95% appearing once. The CDR3 sequence is 12 residues long. The V gene end was trimmed by 4 bases and the J gene end by 8 bases; junction bases not matched to a gene: 6. The germline V gene has CDR1 SGHNT and CDR2 YYREEE (reference sequence). These data come from a study of T cell changes during pregnancy in multiple sclerosis. This chain joins TRBV5-4 and TRBJ2-7, with TRBD1 matching over 7 bases. This receptor was identified in a female donor in good health, enrolled as a control in a pregnancy study. The source was peripheral blood, collected in the second trimester of pregnancy. The chain's CDR3 is CASSPGQRQQYF. The CDR3 coding sequence is TGTGCCAGCAGCCCGGGACAGCGGCAGCAGTACTTC.